These T cell receptor beta chains were read from a single sample in a study of blood T cell repertoires in COVID-19. Libraries were prepared by immunoSEQ multiplex PCR; TCRdb keeps only in-frame clonotypes and omits some of them. The sample has about 130,000 clones, about 88% seen once. The sequencing sample was made of peripheral blood. The receptors here all came from a woman aged 80 or over with acute or convalescent COVID-19. Each CDR3 is given with its conserved first and last residue. The D gene is left open where the match is weak. Some rows have no size entry. The others give once, few or many, or a class for an expanded clone.

>TRBD2|NA|TRBV18|TRBJ2-1
TGTGCCAGCTCACCAGGCGCGAGCGGGAGGGCCTTTGAGCAGTTCTTC
CASSPGASGRAFEQFF
>TRBD1|NA|TRBV5-1|TRBJ2-3
TGCGCCAGCAGCTGGGGGACAGCGGGCACAGATACGCAGTATTTT
CASSWGTAGTDTQYF
>NA|NA|TRBV28|TRBJ1-2
TGTGCCAGCAGTTCCTCACAGGGCGACTATGGCTACACCTTC
CASSSSQGDYGYTF
>NA|NA|TRBV5-4|TRBJ2-3
TGTGCCAGCAGCCTGGACACACACGGGACAGATACGCAGTATTTT
CASSLDTHGTDTQYF
>TRBD2|few|TRBV7-8|TRBJ2-5
TGTGCCAGCAGCTTACTAGCGGGATCTCAAGAGACCCAGTACTTC
CASSLLAGSQETQYF
>NA|NA|TRBV5-1|TRBJ2-7
TGCGCCAGCAGCTTGGAGGCAGGGGGGTACGAGCAGTACTTC
CASSLEAGGYEQYF
>TRBD1|NA|TRBV3-1/TRBV3-2|TRBJ1-6
TGTGCCAGCAGCCGGGCAGGACAGGGGATCTATTCACCCCTCCACTTT
CASSRAGQGIYSPLHF
>NA|few|TRBV6-5|TRBJ1-6
TGTGCCAGCAGGCGTGCAGGGCCCGATTCACCCCTCCACTTT
CASRRAGPDSPLHF
>NA|NA|TRBV4-3|TRBJ2-5
TGCGCCAGCAGCCAAGAGGTCCGAACAAAAGAGACCCAGTACTTC
CASSQEVRTKETQYF
>NA|NA|TRBV7-8|TRBJ2-3
TGTGCCAGCAGCTTCGGGTCGGCAGATACGCAGTATTTT
CASSFGSADTQYF
>NA|NA|TRBV6-5|TRBJ2-4
TGTGCCAGCAGTTACTCGAGACTGGGAGCCAAAAACATTCAGTACTTC
CASSYSRLGAKNIQYF
>NA|NA|TRBV11-2|TRBJ2-7
TGTGCCAGCAGCTTTTCCGAGAGGGCCCCCTACGAGCAGTACTTC
CASSFSERAPYEQYF
>TRBD1|NA|TRBV7-9|TRBJ2-3
TGTGCCAGCAGCTCACCAACGGGACAGGGCACAGATACGCAGTATTTT
CASSSPTGQGTDTQYF
>NA|NA|TRBV9|TRBJ1-2
TGTGCCAGCAGCCCGGGTGGTTTAAACTATGGCTACACCTTC
CASSPGGLNYGYTF
>NA|NA|TRBV19|TRBJ1-3
TGTGCCAGTAGTATCTTCGGGAGCGTCTCTGGAAACACCATATATTTT
CASSIFGSVSGNTIYF
>NA|NA|TRBV13|TRBJ1-1
TGTGCCAGCAGCCCCTTTGGGCGGGTCACTGAAGCTTTCTTT
CASSPFGRVTEAFF
>NA|NA|TRBV15|TRBJ2-6
TGTGCCACCAGCACCCCGCCAGGGCCGGGGGCCAACGTCCTGACTTTC
CATSTPPGPGANVLTF
>TRBD2|NA|TRBV18|TRBJ2-2
TGTGCCAGCTCACCCGCGGGAGACACCGGGGAGCTGTTTTTT
CASSPAGDTGELFF
>TRBD2|NA|TRBV11-3|TRBJ2-7
TGTGCCAGCAGCTTAGGCGGGAGAGCAAACGAGCAGTACTTC
CASSLGGRANEQYF
>TRBD1|NA|TRBV28|TRBJ1-2
TGTGCCAGCAGTCAACCACAGGGGGGCGATGGCTACACCTTC
CASSQPQGGDGYTF
>NA|NA|TRBV7-8|TRBJ2-5
TGTGCCAGCAGCTTAAGGCCTAAGCGGCAAGAGACCCAGTACTTC
CASSLRPKRQETQYF
>TRBD2|few|TRBV7-2|TRBJ2-7
TGTGCCAGCAGCCTTAGCCCTAGCGGGGGATTCAGCTCCTACGAGCAGTACTTC
CASSLSPSGGFSSYEQYF